This T cell receptor beta chain was sequenced in a study of cytomegalovirus exposure and HLA in healthy donors. Whole-study context: Of around 410 genotyped donors, 81% grouped in the Caucasian-associated ancestry cluster.

Findings and limits, study-wide: Productive status was seen about 87% or about 30% of the time for most TCR beta V segments in an earlier analysis. According to a later analysis, most TCR beta chains associated with CMV appeared HLA-restricted.

V lost 0 bases and J 8 bases, leaving 5 bases between the germline ends. CDR3 length equals 12 residues. Germline V CDR1 and CDR2: SGHRS, YFSETQ. In regard to this clone: Its specificity is unknown.

With 60 Vbeta and 13 Jbeta primers, the PCR was carried out. Using immunoSEQ multiplex PCR, the repertoire was profiled, and TCRdb retains in-frame clones only, with some absent. The sample contains 50,000 or so clones, less than 75% of which appear only once. Nominal health characterized the donors when sampled, though unrecorded immune exposures were likely. Sample: PBMCs. The rearrangement uses TRBV5-1 and TRBJ1-4; D is perhaps TRBD1 (5 bases). This receptor was taken from a man aged 25-45 years in good health and CMV-seronegative. CDR3 bases: TGCGCCAGCAGCTTGGACAGGGAAAAACTGTTTTTT. Its translation: CASSLDREKLFF.